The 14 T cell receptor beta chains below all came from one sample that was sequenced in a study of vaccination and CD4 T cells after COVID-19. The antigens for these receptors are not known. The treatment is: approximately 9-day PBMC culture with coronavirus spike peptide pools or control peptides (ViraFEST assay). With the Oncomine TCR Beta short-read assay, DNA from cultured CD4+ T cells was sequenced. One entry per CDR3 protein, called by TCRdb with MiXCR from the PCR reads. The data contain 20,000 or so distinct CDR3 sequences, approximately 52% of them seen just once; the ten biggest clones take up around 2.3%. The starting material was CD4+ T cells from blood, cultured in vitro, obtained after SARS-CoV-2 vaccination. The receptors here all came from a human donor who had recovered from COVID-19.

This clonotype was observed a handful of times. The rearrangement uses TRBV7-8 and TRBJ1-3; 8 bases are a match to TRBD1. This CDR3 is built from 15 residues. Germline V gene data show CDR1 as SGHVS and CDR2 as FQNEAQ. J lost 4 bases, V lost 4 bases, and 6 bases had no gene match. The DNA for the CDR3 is TGTGCCAGCAGCTCTGGACAGGGATACGGAAACACCATATATTTT. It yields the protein CASSSGQGYGNTIYF.

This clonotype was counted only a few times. The CDR3 loop reads CSATRTGIMNTEAFF. Written as DNA, the CDR3 is TGCAGTGCTACTCGGACAGGGATAATGAACACTGAAGCTTTCTTT. J is TRBJ1-1 and V is TRBV20-1, with 8 positions matching TRBD1. CDR3 size: 15 residues. Germline V gene data show CDR1 as DFQATT and CDR2 as SNEGSKA (reference sequence). J lost 0 bases, V lost 4 bases, and 7 bases had no gene match.

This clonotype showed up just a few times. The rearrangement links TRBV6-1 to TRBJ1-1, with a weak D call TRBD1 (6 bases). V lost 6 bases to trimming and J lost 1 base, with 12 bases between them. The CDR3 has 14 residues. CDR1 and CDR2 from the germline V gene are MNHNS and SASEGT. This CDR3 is CASRIPGANTEAFF. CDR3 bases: TGTGCCAGCAGAATTCCAGGGGCGAACACTGAAGCTTTCTTT.

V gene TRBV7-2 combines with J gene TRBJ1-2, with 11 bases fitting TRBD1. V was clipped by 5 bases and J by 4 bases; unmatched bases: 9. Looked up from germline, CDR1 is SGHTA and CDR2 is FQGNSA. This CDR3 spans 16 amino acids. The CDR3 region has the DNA TGTGCCAGCAGCCCGCCGGGACAGGGGGGGGTCTATGGCTACACCTTC. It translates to CASSPPGQGGVYGYTF.

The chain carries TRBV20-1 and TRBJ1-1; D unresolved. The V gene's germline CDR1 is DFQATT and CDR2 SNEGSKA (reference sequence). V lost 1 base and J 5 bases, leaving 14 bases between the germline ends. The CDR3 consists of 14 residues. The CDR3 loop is CSARVPHRATEAFF. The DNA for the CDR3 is TGCAGTGCTAGAGTTCCCCACAGAGCGACTGAAGCTTTCTTT.

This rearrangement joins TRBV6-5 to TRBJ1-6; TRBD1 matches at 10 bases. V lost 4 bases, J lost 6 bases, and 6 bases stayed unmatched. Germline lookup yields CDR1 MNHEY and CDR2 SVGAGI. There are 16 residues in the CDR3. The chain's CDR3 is CASSSTGTGANSPLHF. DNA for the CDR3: TGTGCCAGCAGTTCCACCGGGACAGGGGCTAATTCACCCCTCCACTTT.

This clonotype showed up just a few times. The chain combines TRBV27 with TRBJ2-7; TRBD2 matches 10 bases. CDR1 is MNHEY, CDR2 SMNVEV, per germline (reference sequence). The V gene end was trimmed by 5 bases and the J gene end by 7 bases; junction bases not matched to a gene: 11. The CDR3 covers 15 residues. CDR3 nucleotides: TGTGCCAGCAGTCACCCTGGACTAGCGGTCTTTGAGCAGTACTTC. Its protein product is CASSHPGLAVFEQYF.

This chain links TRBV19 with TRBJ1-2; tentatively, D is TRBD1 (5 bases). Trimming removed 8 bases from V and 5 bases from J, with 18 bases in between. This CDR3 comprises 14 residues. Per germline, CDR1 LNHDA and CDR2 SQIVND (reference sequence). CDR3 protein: CASSGQGWIYGYTF. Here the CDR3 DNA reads TGTGCCAGTTCTGGCCAGGGATGGATTTATGGCTACACCTTC.

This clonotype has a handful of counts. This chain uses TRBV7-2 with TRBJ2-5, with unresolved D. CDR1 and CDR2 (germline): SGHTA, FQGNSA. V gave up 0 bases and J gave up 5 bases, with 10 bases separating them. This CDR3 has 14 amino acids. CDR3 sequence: CASSLAIAAETQYF. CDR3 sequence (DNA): TGTGCCAGCAGCTTAGCCATTGCGGCCGAGACCCAGTACTTC.

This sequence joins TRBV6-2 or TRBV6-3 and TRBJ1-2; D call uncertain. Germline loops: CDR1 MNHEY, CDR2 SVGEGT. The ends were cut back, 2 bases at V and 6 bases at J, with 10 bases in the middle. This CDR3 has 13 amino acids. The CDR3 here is CASSYGWEHGYTF. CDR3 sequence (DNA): TGTGCCAGCAGTTACGGTTGGGAACATGGCTACACCTTC.

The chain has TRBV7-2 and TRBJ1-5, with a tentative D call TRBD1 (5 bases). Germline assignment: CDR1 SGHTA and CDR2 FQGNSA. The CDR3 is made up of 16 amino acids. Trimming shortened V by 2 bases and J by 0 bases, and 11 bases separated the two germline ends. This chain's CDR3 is CASSLLGDPSNQPQHF. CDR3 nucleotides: TGTGCCAGCAGCTTACTGGGGGACCCTAGCAATCAGCCCCAGCATTTT.

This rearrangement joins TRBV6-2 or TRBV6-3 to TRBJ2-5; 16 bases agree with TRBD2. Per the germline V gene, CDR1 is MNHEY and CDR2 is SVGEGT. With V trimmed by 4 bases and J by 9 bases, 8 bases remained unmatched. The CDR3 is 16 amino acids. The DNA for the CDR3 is TGTGCCAGCAGTTCACTCGGGACTAGCGGGAGGGGGCCCCAGTACTTC. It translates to CASSSLGTSGRGPQYF.

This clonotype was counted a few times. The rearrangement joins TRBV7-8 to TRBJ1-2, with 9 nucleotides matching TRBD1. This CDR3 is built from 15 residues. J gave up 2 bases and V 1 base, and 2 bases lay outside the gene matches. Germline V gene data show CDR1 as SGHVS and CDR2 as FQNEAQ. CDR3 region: CASSLGTGANYGYTF. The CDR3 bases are TGTGCCAGCAGCTTAGGGACAGGGGCCAACTATGGCTACACCTTC. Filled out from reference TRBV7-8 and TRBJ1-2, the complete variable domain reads GAGVSQSPRYKVAKRGQDVALRCDPISGHVSLFWYQQALGQGPEFLTYFQNEAQLDKSGLPSDRFFAERPEGSVSTLKIQRTQQEDSAVYLCASSLGTGANYGYTFGSGTRLTVV.

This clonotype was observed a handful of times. CDR3 nucleotide sequence: TGTGCCAGCAGTGCCGGGACAGCCGGCTCCTACGAGCAGTACTTC. Residues: CASSAGTAGSYEQYF. The chain is built from TRBV6-1 and TRBJ2-7, with 7 bases identical to TRBD1. The V and J ends lost 4 bases and 0 bases, in that order; junction bases with no gene match: 6. The CDR3 is 15 amino acids. Germline lookup yields CDR1 MNHNS and CDR2 SASEGT.